The clone carrying this TCR beta chain has just a few counts. A junction end diverges from the germline sequence, so it may reflect a read error. The record originates from a study of blood T cell repertoires in COVID-19. At the level of the study: Samples representing acute and convalescent COVID-19 were sourced from the United States, Italy and Spain. PBMCs, B-cell-depleted T cells, or T cells provided the cDNA or gDNA that made up the material.

This CDR3 is 13 amino acids long. CDR1 and CDR2 from the germline V gene are SNHLY and FYNNEI. In the original workflow: Estimation of nucleated cell counts was performed using reference gene primer amplification. Generated by immunoSEQ multiplex PCR, the TCRdb table keeps only in-frame clones and is missing some. V and J calls and clone size are as listed in that table; D and trimming were resolved from the DNA. The data contain 100,000 to 150,000 clones, roughly 89% of them seen just once; the ten biggest clones take up around 19%. V gene TRBV2 combines with J gene TRBJ1-2; tentatively, D is TRBD1 (6 bases). Sequenced material: peripheral blood. The TCR originated in a man between 45 and 60 years old with active or convalescent COVID-19. CDR3 region: CASSASDSTRSRF. The DNA of the CDR3 is TGTGCCAGCAGTGCTTCGGACAGTACACGCAGTCGCTTC. The whole variable domain, remainder taken from reference TRBV2 and TRBJ1-2, is EPEVTQTPSHQVTQMGQEVILRCVPISNHLYFYWYRQILGQKVEFLVSFYNNEISEKSEIFDDQFSVERPDGSNFTLKIRSTKLEDSAMYFCASSASDSTRSRFGSGTRLTVV.